These 5 T cell receptor beta chains share one sample of origin, sequenced in a study of T cell changes during pregnancy in multiple sclerosis (dated by TCRdb to between 2018 and 2021). The library relied on the immunoSEQ multiplex PCR assay. This immuneACCESS table, as held by TCRdb, lists in-frame sequences with V and J called but not all clones. Of the missing ones, under half trace to an unresolved V gene in checked studies; the others have no known cause. Recorded for this sample are 35,000 to 50,000 clones; roughly nine tenths of them occurred a single time. 0.5% to 0.65% of the sample comes from the top ten. This sample comprised CD4+ T cells from peripheral blood mononuclear cells, obtained in the first trimester of pregnancy. The receptors were sampled from a female donor with multiple sclerosis, enrolled in a pregnancy study.

The chain employs TRBV7-2 and TRBJ1-1; D uncertain. The CDR3 extends over 14 amino acids. Germline loops: CDR1 SGHTA, CDR2 FQGNSA. Trimming cost V 5 bases and J 5 bases, with 15 bases left between them. The CDR3 loop is CASSQQKGGTEAFF. The DNA of the CDR3 is TGTGCCAGCAGCCAGCAGAAGGGAGGGACTGAAGCTTTCTTT. The whole variable domain, remainder taken from reference TRBV7-2 and TRBJ1-1, is GAGVSQSPSNKVTEKGKDVELRCDPISGHTALYWYRQSLGQGLEFLIYFQGNSAPDKSGLPSDRFSAERTGGSVSTLTIQRTQQEDSAVYLCASSQQKGGTEAFFGQGTRLTVV.

The CDR3 DNA follows: TGTGCCAGCAGCTTTGAGACTAGCGGGAGAATTACAGATACGCAGTATTTT. Translated: CASSFETSGRITDTQYF. V usage is TRBV7-8 and J usage is TRBJ2-3; 12 nucleotides line up with TRBD2. J lost 3 bases, V lost 3 bases, and 7 bases had no gene match. The germline gives CDR1 SGHVS, CDR2 FQNEAQ. The CDR3 has 17 amino acids.

The chain uses TRBV14 and TRBJ2-7; TRBD1 is a possible D gene (6 bases). The CDR3 is 14 residues long. Germline V CDR1 and CDR2: SGHDN, FVKESK. V gave up 4 bases and J gave up 2 bases, with 12 bases separating them. The DNA of the CDR3 is TGTGCCAGCAGCCTCAGGGGACCGCCCTACGAGCAGTACTTC. Translation gives CASSLRGPPYEQYF.

This chain uses TRBV15 with TRBJ1-1; 7 positions match TRBD1. The CDR3 spans 14 residues. The trim removed 8 bases at V and 1 base at J, leaving 7 bases unmatched. Germline CDR1 LNHNV, CDR2 YYDKDF (reference sequence). The CDR3 reads CATRSGTENTEAFF. The DNA for the CDR3 is TGTGCCACCCGGTCCGGGACAGAGAACACTGAAGCTTTCTTT.

This clone was seen only a few times. The rearrangement uses TRBV7-2 and TRBJ2-1, with D unresolved. CDR1 is SGHTA, CDR2 FQGNSA, per germline. CDR3 length: 14 amino acids. Trimming cost V 4 bases and J 7 bases, with 14 bases left between them. This CDR3 is CASSSRLLENEQFF. In DNA, the CDR3 is TGTGCCAGCAGCTCCCGACTGTTAGAAAATGAGCAGTTCTTC.